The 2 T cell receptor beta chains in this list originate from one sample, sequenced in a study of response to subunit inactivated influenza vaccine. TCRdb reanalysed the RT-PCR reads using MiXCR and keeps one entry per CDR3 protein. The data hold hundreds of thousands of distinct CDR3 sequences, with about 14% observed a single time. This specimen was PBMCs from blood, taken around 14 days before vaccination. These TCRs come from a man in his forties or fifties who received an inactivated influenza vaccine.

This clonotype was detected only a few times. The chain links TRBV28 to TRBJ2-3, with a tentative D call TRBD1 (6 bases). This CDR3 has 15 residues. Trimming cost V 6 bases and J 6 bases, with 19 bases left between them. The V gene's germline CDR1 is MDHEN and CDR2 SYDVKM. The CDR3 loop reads CASRGTTSSWDTQYF. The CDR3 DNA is TGTGCCAGCAGAGGGACAACATCGTCTTGGGATACGCAGTATTTT.

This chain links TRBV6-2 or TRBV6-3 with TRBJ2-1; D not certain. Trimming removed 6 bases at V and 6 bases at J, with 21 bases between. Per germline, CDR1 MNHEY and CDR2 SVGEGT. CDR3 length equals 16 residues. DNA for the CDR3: TGTGCCAGCAGAGCCCTCGCTACTCGGACCTTCAATGAGCAGTTCTTC. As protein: CASRALATRTFNEQFF.